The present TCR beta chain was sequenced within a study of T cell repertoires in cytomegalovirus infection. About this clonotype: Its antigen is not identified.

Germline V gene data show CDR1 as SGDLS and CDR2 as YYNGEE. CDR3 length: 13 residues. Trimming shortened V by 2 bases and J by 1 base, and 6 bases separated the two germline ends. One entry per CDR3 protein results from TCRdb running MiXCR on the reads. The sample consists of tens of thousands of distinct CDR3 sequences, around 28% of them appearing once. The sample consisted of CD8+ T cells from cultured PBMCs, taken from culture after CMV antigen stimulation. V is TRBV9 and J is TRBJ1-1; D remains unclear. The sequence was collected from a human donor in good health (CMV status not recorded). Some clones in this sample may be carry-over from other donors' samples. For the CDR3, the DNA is TGTGCCAGCAGCGTGACGGGGAACACTGAAGCTTTCTTT. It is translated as CASSVTGNTEAFF.